This T cell receptor (beta chain) was sequenced for a study of cytotoxic CD8 clonotypes in ibrutinib-treated CLL. The overall study: The sample average was about 260,000 productive templates and 90,000 to 95,000 productive rearrangements. Study-level points and caveats: Ibrutinib response saw clonality rise, and progression saw it return toward baseline. Sustained-remission and progressing patients were not sampled at matched times.

Generated by immunoSEQ multiplex PCR, the TCRdb table keeps only in-frame clones and is missing some. The sample lists around 76,000 clones; over 80% were seen once. Frozen-stored PBMCs produced about 2 micrograms of genomic DNA for TCR beta libraries. A remark on this clone: Its antigen is not known.

This clonotype was obtained from a human donor with chronic lymphocytic leukemia. The source material was PBMCs, sampled after 24 months of ibrutinib treatment.

The CDR3 nucleotides are TGTGCCAGCACCCAATCGATCGCACGCACCCAAGAGACCCAGTACTTC. Translated: CASTQSIARTQETQYF. V is TRBV7-2 and J is TRBJ2-5; the D is unclear. Germline-derived CDR1 and CDR2 are SGHTA and FQGNSA. The CDR3 contains 16 residues. V lost 7 bases to trimming and J lost 1 base, with 19 bases between them.